The T cell receptor beta chain described here comes from a study of regulatory T cells in long-lasting Graves disease. Time point denoted: newly diagnosed GD, antithyroid drugs for less than 3 months. Preparation of the TCR library used RNA extracted from PBMCs. This clonotype appeared many times. Assembly of TCR beta libraries relied on iRepertoire HTBI primers together with Arm-PCR of CDR3 regions. Per the study methods: Spanning all samples, the identified segments comprised 60 to 80 TRBV and about 13 TRBJ. TCRdb independently ran MiXCR on the multiplex PCR reads; one entry per CDR3 protein. For this entry, the V and J calls and clone size follow TCRdb and not the study's own pipeline. The sample comprises 250,000 to 300,000 distinct CDR3 sequences, 18% of which are singletons, and 14% rests with the top ten. CDR3 size: 12 residues. V was shortened by 5 bases and J by 5 bases, with 7 bases between the two germline ends. CDR1 and CDR2 from the germline V gene are SNHLY and FYNNEI.

The same data also contributed to another study, on T cells in Graves' hyperthyroidism and ophthalmopathy. That investigation notes: With a duration under 2 months, the hyperthyroidism was newly diagnosed in patients aged 18 to 65. Ophthalmopathy was distinguished from stable hyperthyroidism by 13 V-J signatures.

The source is a woman in her thirties with Graves disease. The chain employs TRBV2 and TRBJ2-4; weak D call: TRBD1 (6 bases). Sequences were derived from peripheral blood mononuclear cells (PBMCs), sampled at new diagnosis, from a patient treated with antithyroid drugs. CDR3: CASSRTENIQYF. The CDR3 DNA follows: TGTGCCAGCAGTCGGACAGAAAACATTCAGTACTTC.